This TCR beta chain comes out of a study of blood T cell repertoires in COVID-19. On the study more broadly: Samples came from the United States, Italy and Spain, spanning acute and convalescent COVID-19. The analysed material was cDNA or gDNA that came from T cells, B-cell-depleted T cells, or PBMCs.

The authors' processing: Reference gene primer amplification in the assay estimated nucleated cell counts. Measured with immunoSEQ multiplex PCR; TCRdb has only the in-frame clones, and not every one. V and J calls and clone size are as listed in that table; D and trimming were resolved from the DNA. This sample yields 150,000 or so clones, of which about four fifths are seen a single time; about 15% belongs to the top ten. CDR1 is SGHRS, CDR2 YFSETQ, per germline. Trimming stripped 0 bases from V and 7 bases from J, with 16 bases between. The length of the CDR3 is 16 residues. J is TRBJ1-4 and V is TRBV5-1; unclear D gene. The origin of this receptor is a human donor with acute or convalescent COVID-19. The donor label of this sample is uncertain. The material sequenced was peripheral blood. The CDR3 here is CASSLAGRGYSEKLFF. CDR3 coding DNA: TGCGCCAGCAGCTTGGCCGGGCGCGGGTATAGTGAAAAACTGTTTTTT.